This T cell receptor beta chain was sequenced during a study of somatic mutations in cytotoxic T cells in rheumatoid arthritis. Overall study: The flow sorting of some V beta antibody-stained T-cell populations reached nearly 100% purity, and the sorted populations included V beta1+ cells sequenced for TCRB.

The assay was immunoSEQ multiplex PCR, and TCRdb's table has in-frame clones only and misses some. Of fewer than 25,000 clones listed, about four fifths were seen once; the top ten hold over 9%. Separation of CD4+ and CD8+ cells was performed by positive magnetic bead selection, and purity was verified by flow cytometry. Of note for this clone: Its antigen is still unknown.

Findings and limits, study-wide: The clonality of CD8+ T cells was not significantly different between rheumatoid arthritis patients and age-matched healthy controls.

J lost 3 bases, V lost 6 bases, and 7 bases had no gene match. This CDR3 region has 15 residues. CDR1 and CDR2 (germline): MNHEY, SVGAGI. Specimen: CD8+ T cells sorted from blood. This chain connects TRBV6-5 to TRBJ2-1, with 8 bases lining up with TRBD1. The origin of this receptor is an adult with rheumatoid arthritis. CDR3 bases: TGTGCCAGCAGCCATGGACAGGGAAACTACAATGAGCAGTTCTTC. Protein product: CASSHGQGNYNEQFF.